This entry is about one TCR beta chain. Its matching antigen is unknown. Deletions cut 1 base from V and 4 bases from J, with 13 bases between. The V gene's germline CDR1 is SGHDN and CDR2 FVKESK. The CDR3 totals 15 residues. The protocol was immunoSEQ multiplex PCR, while the TCRdb copy is restricted to in-frame clones and leaves out a portion. The sample has over 100,000 clones; about 90% are singletons. The data derive from a study of graft-versus-host responses after intestinal transplantation. The study's findings and limits: Early post-transplant declines in HvG were associated with peak levels of circulating GvH clones. Allografts of patients with graft-donor T cell macrochimerism showed high graft-versus-host to host-versus-graft clone ratios.

This material consisted of unstimulated CD4+ T cells sorted from spleen or lymph node cells, taken before intestinal transplant. This TCR derives from a human donor who received an intestinal transplant. This chain connects TRBV14 to TRBJ1-1; D is unresolved. The CDR3 is CASSQVSGVTTEAFF. DNA of the CDR3: TGTGCCAGCAGCCAAGTTTCGGGAGTAACCACTGAAGCTTTCTTT.